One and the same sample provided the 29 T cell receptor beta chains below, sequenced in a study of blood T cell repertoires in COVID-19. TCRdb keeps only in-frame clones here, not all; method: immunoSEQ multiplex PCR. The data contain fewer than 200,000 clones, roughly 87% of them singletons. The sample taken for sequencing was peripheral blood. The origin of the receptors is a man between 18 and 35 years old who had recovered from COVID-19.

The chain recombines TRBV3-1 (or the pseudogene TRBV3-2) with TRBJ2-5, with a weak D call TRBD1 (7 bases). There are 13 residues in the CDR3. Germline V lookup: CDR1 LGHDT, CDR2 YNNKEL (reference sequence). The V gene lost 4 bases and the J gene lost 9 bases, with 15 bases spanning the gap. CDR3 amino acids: CASSLLTGEAQYF. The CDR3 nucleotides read TGTGCCAGCAGCCTACTAACAGGGGAGGCCCAGTACTTC.

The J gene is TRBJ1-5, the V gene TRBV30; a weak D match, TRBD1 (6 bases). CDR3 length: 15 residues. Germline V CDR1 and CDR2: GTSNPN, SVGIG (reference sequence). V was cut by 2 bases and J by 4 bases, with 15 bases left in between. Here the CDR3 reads CAWSNTGTGNQPQHF. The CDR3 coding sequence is TGTGCCTGGAGTAACACAGGGACGGGGAATCAGCCCCAGCATTTT. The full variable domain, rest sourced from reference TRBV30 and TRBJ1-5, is SQTIHQWPATLVQPVGSPLSLECTVEGTSNPNLYWYRQAAGRGLQLLFYSVGIGQISSEVPQNLSASRPQDRQFILSSKKLLLSDSGFYLCAWSNTGTGNQPQHFGDGTRLSIL.

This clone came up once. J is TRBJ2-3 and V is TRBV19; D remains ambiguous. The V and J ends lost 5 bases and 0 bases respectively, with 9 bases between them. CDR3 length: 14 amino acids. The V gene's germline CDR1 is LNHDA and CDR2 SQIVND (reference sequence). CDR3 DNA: TGTGCCAGTAGTGACTTGGGTAGCACAGATACGCAGTATTTT. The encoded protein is CASSDLGSTDTQYF.

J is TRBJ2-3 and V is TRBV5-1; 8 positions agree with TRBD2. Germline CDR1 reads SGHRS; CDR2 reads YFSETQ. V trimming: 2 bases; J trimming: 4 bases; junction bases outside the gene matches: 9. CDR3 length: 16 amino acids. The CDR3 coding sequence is TGCGCCAGCAGCTTCTCGGCGGGAGGCGGGGCAGATACGCAGTATTTT. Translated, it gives CASSFSAGGGADTQYF.

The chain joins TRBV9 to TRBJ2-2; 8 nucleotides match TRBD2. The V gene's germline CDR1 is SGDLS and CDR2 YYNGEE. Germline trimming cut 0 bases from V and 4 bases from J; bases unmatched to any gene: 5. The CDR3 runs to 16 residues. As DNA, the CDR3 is TGTGCCAGCAGCGTAGTCCTAGCGGGTCCCACCGGGGAGCTGTTTTTT. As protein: CASSVVLAGPTGELFF.

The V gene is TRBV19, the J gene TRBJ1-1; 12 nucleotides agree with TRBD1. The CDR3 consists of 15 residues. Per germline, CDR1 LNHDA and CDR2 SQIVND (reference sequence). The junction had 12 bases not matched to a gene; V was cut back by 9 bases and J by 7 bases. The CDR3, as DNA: TGTGCCAGCGAAGCGCCGGGACAGGGGGCGAGTGAAGCTTTCTTT. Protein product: CASEAPGQGASEAFF.

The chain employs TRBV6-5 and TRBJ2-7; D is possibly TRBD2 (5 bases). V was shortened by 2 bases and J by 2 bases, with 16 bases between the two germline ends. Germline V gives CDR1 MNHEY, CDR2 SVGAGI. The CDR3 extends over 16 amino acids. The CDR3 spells CASSYLLSSGAYEQYF. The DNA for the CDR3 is TGTGCCAGCAGTTACCTCCTATCGAGCGGTGCCTACGAGCAGTACTTC.

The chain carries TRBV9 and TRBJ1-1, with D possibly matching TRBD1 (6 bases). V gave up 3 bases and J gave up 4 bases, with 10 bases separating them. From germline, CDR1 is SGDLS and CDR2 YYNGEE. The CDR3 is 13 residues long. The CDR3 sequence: CASSEGQTTEAFF. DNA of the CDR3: TGTGCCAGCAGCGAAGGACAGACCACTGAAGCTTTCTTT. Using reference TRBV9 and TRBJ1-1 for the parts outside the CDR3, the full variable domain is DSGVTQTPKHLITATGQRVTLRCSPRSGDLSVYWYQQSLDQGLQFLIQYYNGEERAKGNILERFSAQQFPDLHSELNLSSLELGDSALYFCASSEGQTTEAFFGQGTRLTVV.

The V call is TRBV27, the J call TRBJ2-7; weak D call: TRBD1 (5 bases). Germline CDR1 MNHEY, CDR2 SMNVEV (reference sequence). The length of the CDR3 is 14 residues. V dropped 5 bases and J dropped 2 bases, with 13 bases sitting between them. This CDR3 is CASSPTAPTYEQYF. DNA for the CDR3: TGTGCCAGCAGTCCGACAGCACCTACCTACGAGCAGTACTTC.

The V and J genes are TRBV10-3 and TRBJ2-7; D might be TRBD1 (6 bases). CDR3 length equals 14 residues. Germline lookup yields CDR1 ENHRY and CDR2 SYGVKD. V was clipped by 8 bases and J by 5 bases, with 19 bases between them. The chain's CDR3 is CAIGGQTFGDEQYF. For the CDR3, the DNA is TGTGCCATCGGAGGACAGACCTTCGGGGACGAGCAGTACTTC.

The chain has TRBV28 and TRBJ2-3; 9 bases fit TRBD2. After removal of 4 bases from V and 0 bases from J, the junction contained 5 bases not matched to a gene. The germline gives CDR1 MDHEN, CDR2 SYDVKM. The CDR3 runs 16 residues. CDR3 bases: TGTGCCAGCAGTTCTAGCGGGACTCCTAGCACAGATACGCAGTATTTT. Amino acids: CASSSSGTPSTDTQYF.

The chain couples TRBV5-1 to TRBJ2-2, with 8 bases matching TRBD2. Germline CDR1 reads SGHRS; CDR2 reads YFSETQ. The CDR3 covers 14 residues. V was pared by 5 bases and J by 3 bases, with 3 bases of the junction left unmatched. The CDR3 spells CASREREYTGELFF. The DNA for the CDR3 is TGCGCCAGCAGGGAGCGGGAGTACACCGGGGAGCTGTTTTTT.

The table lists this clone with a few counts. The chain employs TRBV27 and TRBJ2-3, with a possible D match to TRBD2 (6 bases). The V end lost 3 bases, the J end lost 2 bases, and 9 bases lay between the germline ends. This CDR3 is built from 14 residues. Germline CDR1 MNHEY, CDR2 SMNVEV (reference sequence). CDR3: CASSFWTNTDTQYF. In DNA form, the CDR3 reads TGTGCCAGCAGTTTCTGGACTAACACAGATACGCAGTATTTT.

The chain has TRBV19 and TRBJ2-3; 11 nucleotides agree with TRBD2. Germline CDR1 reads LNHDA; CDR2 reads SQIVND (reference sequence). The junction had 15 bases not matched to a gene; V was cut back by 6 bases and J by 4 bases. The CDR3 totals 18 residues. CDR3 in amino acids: CASSPGTSGLTSADTQYF. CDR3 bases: TGTGCCAGTAGCCCCGGGACTAGCGGTCTCACGTCAGCAGATACGCAGTATTTT.

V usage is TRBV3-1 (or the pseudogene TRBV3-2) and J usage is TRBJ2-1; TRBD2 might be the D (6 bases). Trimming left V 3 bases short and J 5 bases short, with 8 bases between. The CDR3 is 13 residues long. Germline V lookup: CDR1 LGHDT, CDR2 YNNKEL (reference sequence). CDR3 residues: CASSHGLNNEQFF. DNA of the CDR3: TGTGCCAGCAGCCACGGACTAAACAATGAGCAGTTCTTC.

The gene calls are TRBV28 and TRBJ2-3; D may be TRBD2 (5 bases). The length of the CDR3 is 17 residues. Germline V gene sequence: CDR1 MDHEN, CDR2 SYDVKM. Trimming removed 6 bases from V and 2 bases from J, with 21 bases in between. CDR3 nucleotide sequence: TGTGCCAGCAGCCCAATTATTGTGGCGGAGGTCACAGATACGCAGTATTTT. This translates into CASSPIIVAEVTDTQYF.

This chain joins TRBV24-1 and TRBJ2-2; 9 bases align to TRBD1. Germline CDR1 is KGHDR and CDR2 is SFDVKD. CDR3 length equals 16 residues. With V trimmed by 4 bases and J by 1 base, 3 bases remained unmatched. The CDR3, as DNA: TGTGCCACCAGTGACACGACAGGGGGGAACACCGGGGAGCTGTTTTTT. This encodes CATSDTTGGNTGELFF.

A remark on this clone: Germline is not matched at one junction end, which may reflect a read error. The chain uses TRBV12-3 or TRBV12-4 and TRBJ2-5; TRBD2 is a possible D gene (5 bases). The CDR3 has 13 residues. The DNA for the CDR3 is TGTGCCAGCAGTGCTAGCCTCCAAGGGACCCAGTACTTC. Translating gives CASSASLQGTQYF.

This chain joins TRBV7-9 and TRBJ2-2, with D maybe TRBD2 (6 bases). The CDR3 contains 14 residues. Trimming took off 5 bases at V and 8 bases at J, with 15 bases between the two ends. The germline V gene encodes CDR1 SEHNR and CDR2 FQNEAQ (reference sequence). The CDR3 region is CASSKNPGRGELFF. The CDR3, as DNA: TGTGCCAGCAGCAAAAACCCAGGGAGGGGGGAGCTGTTTTTT.

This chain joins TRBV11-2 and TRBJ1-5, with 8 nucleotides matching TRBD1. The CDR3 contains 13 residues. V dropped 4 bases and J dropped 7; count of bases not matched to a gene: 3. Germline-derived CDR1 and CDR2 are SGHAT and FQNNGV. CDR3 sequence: CASSSGGRQPQHF. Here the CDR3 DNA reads TGTGCCAGCAGCTCAGGGGGCAGGCAGCCCCAGCATTTT.

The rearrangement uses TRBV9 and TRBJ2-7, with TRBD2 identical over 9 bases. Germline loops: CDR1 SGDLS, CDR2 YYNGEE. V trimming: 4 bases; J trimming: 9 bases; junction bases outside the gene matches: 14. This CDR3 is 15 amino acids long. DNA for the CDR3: TGTGCCAGCAGCCCCGATCGGACTAGCGTATTCGGGCAGTACTTC. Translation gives CASSPDRTSVFGQYF.

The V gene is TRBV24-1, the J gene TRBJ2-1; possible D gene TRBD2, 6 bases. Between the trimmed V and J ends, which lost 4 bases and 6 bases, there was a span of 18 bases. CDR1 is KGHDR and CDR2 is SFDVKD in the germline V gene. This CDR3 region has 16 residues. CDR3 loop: CATSDPAEGEGNEQFF. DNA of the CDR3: TGTGCCACCAGTGACCCCGCGGAGGGCGAGGGCAATGAGCAGTTCTTC.

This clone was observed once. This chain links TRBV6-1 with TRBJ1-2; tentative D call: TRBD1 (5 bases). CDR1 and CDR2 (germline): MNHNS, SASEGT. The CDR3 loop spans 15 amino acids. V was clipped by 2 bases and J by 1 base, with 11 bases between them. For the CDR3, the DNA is TGTGCCAGCAGTGAAACCAGGGATTATAACTATGGCTACACCTTC. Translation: CASSETRDYNYGYTF.

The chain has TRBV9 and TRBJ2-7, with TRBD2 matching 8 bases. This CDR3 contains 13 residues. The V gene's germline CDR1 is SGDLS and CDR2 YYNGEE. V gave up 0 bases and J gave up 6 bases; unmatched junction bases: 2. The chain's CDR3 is CASSVVTSGEQYF. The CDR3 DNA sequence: TGTGCCAGCAGCGTAGTAACTAGCGGCGAGCAGTACTTC. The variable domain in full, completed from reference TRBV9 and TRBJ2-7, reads DSGVTQTPKHLITATGQRVTLRCSPRSGDLSVYWYQQSLDQGLQFLIQYYNGEERAKGNILERFSAQQFPDLHSELNLSSLELGDSALYFCASSVVTSGEQYFGPGTRLTVT.

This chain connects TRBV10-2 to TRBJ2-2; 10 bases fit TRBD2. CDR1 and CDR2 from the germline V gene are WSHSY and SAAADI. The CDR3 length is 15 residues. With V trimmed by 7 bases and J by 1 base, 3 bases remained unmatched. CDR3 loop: CASMPSGRNTGELFF. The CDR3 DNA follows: TGCGCCAGCATGCCTAGCGGGAGGAACACCGGGGAGCTGTTTTTT.

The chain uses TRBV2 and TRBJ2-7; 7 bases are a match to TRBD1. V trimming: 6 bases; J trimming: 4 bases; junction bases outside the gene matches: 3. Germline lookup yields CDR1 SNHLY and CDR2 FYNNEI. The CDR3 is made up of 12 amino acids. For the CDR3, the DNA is TGTGCCAGCAGCGGGACAGTGTACGAGCAGTACTTC. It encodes CASSGTVYEQYF.

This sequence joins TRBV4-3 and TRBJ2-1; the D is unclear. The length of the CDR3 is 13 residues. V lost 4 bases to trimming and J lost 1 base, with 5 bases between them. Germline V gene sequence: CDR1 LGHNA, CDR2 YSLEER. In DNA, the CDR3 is TGCGCCAGCAGCCGCGGATCCTACAATGAGCAGTTCTTC. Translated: CASSRGSYNEQFF.

The CDR3 sequence: CATRTGPTDTQYF. The CDR3 DNA is TGTGCCACCAGGACAGGGCCCACAGATACGCAGTATTTT. The chain joins TRBV15 to TRBJ2-3, with TRBD1 matching over 7 bases. CDR1 LNHNV and CDR2 YYDKDF come from the germline V gene (reference sequence). Unmatched junction bases numbered 2, after V lost 6 bases and J lost 2 bases. This CDR3 has 13 amino acids.

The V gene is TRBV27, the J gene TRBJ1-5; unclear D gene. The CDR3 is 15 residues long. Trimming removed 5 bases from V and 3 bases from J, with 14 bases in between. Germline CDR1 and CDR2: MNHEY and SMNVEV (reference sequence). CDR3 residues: CASSPQSGPNQPQHF. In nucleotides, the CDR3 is TGTGCCAGCAGTCCACAATCAGGCCCCAATCAGCCCCAGCATTTT.